This is a list of T cell receptor beta chains from one sample in a study of regulatory T cells in long-lasting Graves disease. TCRdb independently ran MiXCR on the multiplex PCR reads; one entry per CDR3 protein. The sample consists of 450,000 to 650,000 distinct CDR3 sequences, about 15% of them appearing once. These same records also appear under a second study, on T cells in Graves' hyperthyroidism and ophthalmopathy.

Specimen: peripheral blood mononuclear cells (PBMCs), collected at new diagnosis, from a patient treated with antithyroid drugs. The receptors were gathered from a woman aged 40-65 years with Graves disease. CDR3s include the opening cysteine and the closing phenylalanine or tryptophan. The order of the fields is clone size, V gene, J gene, D gene, CDR3 protein, CDR3 DNA. D genes are given only for firm matches. Only some rows state a clone size, as once, few, many or a class for expanded clones.

size: few
V: TRBV7-8
J: TRBJ1-2
D: NA
CDR3: CASSLAEALNGYTF
DNA: TGTGCCAGCAGCTTAGCGGAAGCCTTAAATGGCTACACCTTC

size: many
V: TRBV15
J: TRBJ1-2
D: NA
CDR3: CATSSAGLYGYTF
DNA: TGTGCCACCAGCAGCGCAGGGTTGTATGGCTACACCTTC

size: NA
V: TRBV20-1
J: TRBJ2-4
D: NA
CDR3: CSAREGGEGGLAKNIQYF
DNA: TGCAGTGCTAGAGAGGGAGGTGAAGGTGGGCTAGCCAAAAACATTCAGTACTTC

size: NA
V: TRBV20-1
J: TRBJ1-1
D: NA
CDR3: CSARGEGGDTEAFF
DNA: TGCAGTGCCCGGGGGGAGGGGGGAGACACTGAAGCTTTCTTT

size: many
V: TRBV7-2
J: TRBJ2-3
D: NA
CDR3: CASSLVGGGVADTQYF
DNA: TGTGCCAGCAGCTTAGTCGGAGGGGGGGTTGCAGATACGCAGTATTTT

size: few
V: TRBV6-1
J: TRBJ1-5
D: NA
CDR3: CASSQGYRAPSNQPQHF
DNA: TGTGCCAGCAGTCAGGGGTACCGTGCTCCTAGCAATCAGCCCCAGCATTTT

size: many
V: TRBV2
J: TRBJ2-2
D: NA
CDR3: CASGGTVNTGELFF
DNA: TGTGCCAGCGGGGGGACAGTGAACACCGGGGAGCTGTTTTTT

size: many
V: TRBV5-1
J: TRBJ1-1
D: TRBD1
CDR3: CASSLVGQGRWLGTEAFF
DNA: TGCGCCAGCAGCTTGGTCGGACAGGGGCGGTGGTTGGGCACTGAAGCTTTCTTT

size: many
V: TRBV7-8
J: TRBJ2-3
D: NA
CDR3: CASSYEGLSSTDTQYF
DNA: TGTGCCAGCAGCTACGAAGGACTATCTAGCACAGATACGCAGTATTTT

size: many
V: TRBV30
J: TRBJ2-5
D: NA
CDR3: CAWNPVGMETQYF
DNA: TGTGCCTGGAACCCGGTGGGGATGGAGACCCAGTACTTC

size: many
V: TRBV2
J: TRBJ2-7
D: TRBD1
CDR3: CASSGTGGNERQYF
DNA: TGTGCCAGCAGTGGTACAGGGGGTAACGAACGGCAGTACTTC

size: many
V: TRBV6-1
J: TRBJ1-5
D: NA
CDR3: CASTRLQLGGNNNQPQHF
DNA: TGTGCCAGCACCCGGTTACAGCTTGGGGGTAATAACAATCAGCCCCAGCATTTT

size: few
V: TRBV3-1
J: TRBJ2-2
D: NA
CDR3: CASTARGYGTGELFF
DNA: TGTGCCAGCACCGCAAGGGGTTATGGCACCGGGGAGCTGTTTTTT

size: many
V: TRBV2
J: TRBJ1-5
D: NA
CDR3: CASSGWGHDANQPQHF
DNA: TGTGCCAGCAGCGGGTGGGGCCACGACGCCAATCAGCCCCAGCATTTT

size: many
V: TRBV2
J: TRBJ1-2
D: NA
CDR3: CASSSDMGQNYGYTF
DNA: TGTGCCAGCAGTAGCGACATGGGTCAGAACTATGGCTACACCTTC

size: NA
V: TRBV28
J: TRBJ1-6
D: NA
CDR3: CASRTPPGGRRSPLHF
DNA: TGTGCCAGCAGAACCCCCCCCGGGGGACGGCGTTCACCCCTCCACTTT

size: many
V: TRBV2
J: TRBJ2-2
D: TRBD2
CDR3: CASGLAGVITGELFF
DNA: TGTGCCAGTGGACTAGCGGGGGTAATCACCGGGGAGCTGTTTTTT

size: NA
V: TRBV29-1
J: TRBJ2-7
D: TRBD1
CDR3: CSVGLRGQDYEQYF
DNA: TGCAGCGTCGGATTAAGAGGACAGGACTACGAGCAGTACTTC

size: many
V: TRBV11-3
J: TRBJ2-2
D: NA
CDR3: CASREGRGTGELFF
DNA: TGTGCCAGCAGAGAGGGTCGAGGCACCGGGGAGCTGTTTTTT

size: many
V: TRBV6-1
J: TRBJ1-1
D: NA
CDR3: CASSITGAENTEAFF
DNA: TGTGCCAGCAGTATTACAGGTGCAGAGAACACTGAAGCTTTCTTT

size: many
V: TRBV30
J: TRBJ2-1
D: NA
CDR3: CAWGTILNEQFF
DNA: TGTGCCTGGGGGACCATTTTGAATGAGCAGTTCTTC

size: NA
V: TRBV19
J: TRBJ2-6
D: NA
CDR3: CASRDEGSGANVLTF
DNA: TGTGCCAGTAGGGACGAGGGATCTGGGGCCAACGTCCTGACTTTC

size: many
V: TRBV2
J: TRBJ2-1
D: NA
CDR3: CASTDPHNEQFF
DNA: TGTGCCAGCACCGACCCCCACAATGAGCAGTTCTTC

size: many
V: TRBV7-9
J: TRBJ1-2
D: TRBD1
CDR3: CASSTGQLYGYTF
DNA: TGTGCCAGCAGCACGGGACAGCTATATGGCTACACCTTC

size: NA
V: TRBV3-1
J: TRBJ2-7
D: NA
CDR3: CASSRSRGQSSYEQYF
DNA: TGTGCCAGCAGTAGAAGTAGGGGCCAATCGTCCTACGAGCAGTACTTC

size: many
V: TRBV18
J: TRBJ1-1
D: NA
CDR3: CASSPGIENTEAFF
DNA: TGTGCCAGCTCACCGGGGATCGAGAACACTGAAGCTTTCTTT

size: many
V: TRBV12-3/TRBV12-4
J: TRBJ2-3
D: TRBD1
CDR3: CGRQGHTSTDTQYF
DNA: TGTGGTAGACAGGGGCATACTAGCACAGATACGCAGTATTTT

size: NA
V: TRBV6-1
J: TRBJ1-6
D: TRBD1
CDR3: CASSMLTGGNSPLHF
DNA: TGTGCCAGCAGTATGCTGACAGGGGGCAATTCACCCCTCCACTTT

size: NA
V: TRBV28
J: TRBJ2-7
D: NA
CDR3: CASSITPGRRLPSSYEQYF
DNA: TGTGCCAGTAGTATCACACCGGGACGACGACTCCCAAGCTCCTACGAGCAGTACTTC

size: few
V: TRBV27
J: TRBJ2-7
D: NA
CDR3: CASSSSHSSYEQYF
DNA: TGTGCCAGCAGTTCCTCTCATAGCTCCTACGAGCAGTACTTC

size: many
V: TRBV3-1
J: TRBJ2-1
D: NA
CDR3: CASSQGFVSNEQFF
DNA: TGTGCCAGCAGCCAAGGCTTTGTGAGCAATGAGCAGTTCTTC

size: many
V: TRBV27
J: TRBJ1-2
D: NA
CDR3: CASSSSLRVTNYGYTF
DNA: TGTGCCAGCAGTTCCTCTTTGAGGGTTACTAACTATGGCTACACCTTC

size: few
V: TRBV20-1
J: TRBJ2-3
D: NA
CDR3: CSASGRASDTQYF
DNA: TGCAGTGCTAGTGGCCGGGCTTCAGATACGCAGTATTTT

size: few
V: TRBV10-2
J: TRBJ1-2
D: TRBD1
CDR3: CASSETGQGGTF
DNA: TGCGCCAGCAGTGAAACCGGACAGGGCGGCACCTTC